This T cell receptor beta chain emerged from a study of T cell repertoires in cytomegalovirus infection. Study details: Researchers turned to recently identified HLA-C-restricted CMV epitopes as well as well-studied HLA-B-restricted ones. Public TCR beta signatures provided an indication of both CMV infection and a matching HLA type.

This clonotype showed up just a few times. What it recognizes is unknown. Trimming removed 4 bases from V and 1 base from J, with 13 bases in between. The CDR3 is 16 amino acids. The germline V gene has CDR1 KGHDR and CDR2 SFDVKD. TCRdb independently ran MiXCR on the reads; one entry per CDR3 protein. The sample gives about 340,000 distinct CDR3 sequences, under 35% of which show up once; around 20% is in the top ten. The TCR was taken from a human donor in good health (CMV status not recorded). Some clones in this sample may be carry-over from other donors' samples. This specimen was cultured PBMCs, taken from culture after CMV antigen stimulation. V and J are TRBV24-1 and TRBJ2-1; a possible D gene is TRBD1 (5 bases). CDR3 nucleotides: TGTGCCACCAGTGACACCCAGGGCAGATCCTACAATGAGCAGTTCTTC. This translates into CATSDTQGRSYNEQFF.